What follows are 6 T cell receptor beta chains derived from one specimen sequenced in a study of OX40 agonist ivuxolimab in advanced cancers. Some clones are missing from TCRdb's copy, which holds only in-frame ones; the method was immunoSEQ multiplex PCR. The sample lists 20,000 to 30,000 clones; about 75% were seen once. Sample: CD4+ or CD8+ T cells sorted from blood, taken in a trial of the OX40 agonist ivuxolimab. These receptors were taken from an adult with an advanced solid tumor such as melanoma, head and neck, liver or kidney cancer.

V and J are TRBV13 and TRBJ2-7, with 14 nucleotides matching TRBD2. The germline V gene has CDR1 PRHDT and CDR2 FYEKMQ (reference sequence). This CDR3 comprises 12 residues. V trimming: 8 bases; J trimming: 6 bases; junction bases outside the gene matches: 0. The CDR3 nucleotides are TGTGCCAGCGGACTAGCGGGAGGCGAGCAGTACTTC. Amino acid sequence: CASGLAGGEQYF.

This clone has just one count. This chain links TRBV11-2 with TRBJ1-2; 8 bases agree with TRBD1. Germline V gene sequence: CDR1 SGHAT, CDR2 FQNNGV. With V trimmed by 2 bases and J by 2 bases, 4 bases remained unmatched. This CDR3 has 15 residues. The CDR3: CASSLTGGINYGYTF. CDR3 nucleotides: TGTGCCAGCAGCTTAACAGGGGGAATCAACTATGGCTACACCTTC.

The chain links TRBV15 to TRBJ1-1, with TRBD1 identical over 8 bases. Germline assignment: CDR1 LNHNV and CDR2 YYDKDF (reference sequence). The V and J ends lost 0 bases and 10 bases, in that order; junction bases with no gene match: 1. CDR3 size: 12 residues. The CDR3 is CATSRDQGAAFF. The DNA of the CDR3 is TGTGCCACCAGCAGAGACCAGGGGGCAGCTTTCTTT.

The V gene is TRBV29-1, the J gene TRBJ1-1; a possible D gene is TRBD1 (5 bases). V shed 4 bases and J shed 0 bases, with 9 bases lying between them. Germline CDR1 and CDR2: SQVTM and ANQGSEA. CDR3 length: 13 residues. DNA for the CDR3: TGCAGCGTTGGAAGAGGGGTGAACACTGAAGCTTTCTTT. It translates to CSVGRGVNTEAFF. The entire variable domain, with the rest obtained from reference TRBV29-1 and TRBJ1-1, is as follows: SAVISQKPSRDICQRGTSLTIQCQVDSQVTMMFWYRQQPGQSLTLIATANQGSEATYESGFVIDKFPISRPNLTFSTLTVSNMSPEDSSIYLCSVGRGVNTEAFFGQGTRLTVV.

This chain connects TRBV5-6 to TRBJ1-2, with D perhaps TRBD1 (6 bases). The CDR3 runs 13 residues. CDR1 SGHDT and CDR2 YYEEEE come from the germline V gene. V was pared by 4 bases and J by 4 bases, with 11 bases between. The DNA of the CDR3 is TGTGCCAGCAGCCAAACAGGGCCCTATGGCTACACCTTC. It yields the protein CASSQTGPYGYTF.

V usage is TRBV5-1 and J usage is TRBJ2-2, with TRBD1 matching 8 bases. CDR3 length: 15 amino acids. Germline-derived CDR1 and CDR2 are SGHRS and YFSETQ. V shed 3 bases and J 0 bases; nucleotides not matched to a gene: 1. The CDR3 loop is CASSWDRSNTGELFF. For the CDR3, the DNA is TGCGCCAGCAGCTGGGACAGGTCGAACACCGGGGAGCTGTTTTTT. The entire variable domain, with the rest obtained from reference TRBV5-1 and TRBJ2-2, is as follows: KAGVTQTPRYLIKTRGQQVTLSCSPISGHRSVSWYQQTPGQGLQFLFEYFSETQRNKGNFPGRFSGRQFSNSRSEMNVSTLELGDSALYLCASSWDRSNTGELFFGEGSRLTVL.